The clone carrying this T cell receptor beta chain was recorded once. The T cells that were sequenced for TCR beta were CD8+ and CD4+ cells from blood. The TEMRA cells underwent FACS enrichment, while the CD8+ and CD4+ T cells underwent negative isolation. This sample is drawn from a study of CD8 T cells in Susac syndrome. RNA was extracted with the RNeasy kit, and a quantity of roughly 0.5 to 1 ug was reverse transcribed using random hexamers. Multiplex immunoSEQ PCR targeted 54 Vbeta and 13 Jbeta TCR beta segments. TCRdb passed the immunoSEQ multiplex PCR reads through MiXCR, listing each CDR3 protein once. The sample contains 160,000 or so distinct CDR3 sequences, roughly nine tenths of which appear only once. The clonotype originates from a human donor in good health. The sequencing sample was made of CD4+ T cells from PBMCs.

CDR3 protein: CASRLDSNQPQHF. CDR3 nucleotide sequence: TGTGCCAGCAGATTGGACAGCAATCAGCCCCAGCATTTT. The chain links TRBV2 to TRBJ1-5; D is uncertain. This CDR3 has 13 residues. Trimming shortened V by 6 bases and J by 1 base, and 7 bases separated the two germline ends. Germline CDR1 reads SNHLY; CDR2 reads FYNNEI.